What follows are 14 T cell receptor beta chains derived from one specimen sequenced in a study of shared clonotypes between healthy human individuals. Sequencing was performed with immunoSEQ multiplex PCR; in TCRdb, only in-frame clones are kept and a portion is missing. The top ten hold 0.1% to 0.15% of the sample, which has over 2 million clones, 85% to 95% seen once. Sequencing input: naive CD4+ T cells sorted from blood. Stated subset: CD45RA+ positively selected. The origin of the receptors is a man in his late teens or twenties in good health.

J is TRBJ1-6 and V is TRBV7-2; the D is unclear. This CDR3 has 14 amino acids. With 5 bases removed from V and 6 bases from J, the gap between germline ends came to 11 bases. The germline CDR1 and CDR2 sequences are SGHTA and FQGNSA. The CDR3 DNA reads as TGTGCCAGCAGCCAAGGCCGGAGTAATTCACCCCTCCACTTT. Protein sequence: CASSQGRSNSPLHF.

The chain couples TRBV4-3 to TRBJ2-5; the D gene could be TRBD1 or TRBD2 (5 bases each). The ends were cut back, 1 base at V and 4 bases at J, with 16 bases in the middle. The CDR3 consists of 16 residues. The germline V gene encodes CDR1 LGHNA and CDR2 YSLEER. The CDR3 loop reads CASSQVRGVGGETQYF. The CDR3 DNA sequence: TGCGCCAGCAGCCAAGTAAGAGGGGTTGGAGGAGAGACCCAGTACTTC.

V and J are TRBV18 and TRBJ1-5; possible D gene TRBD1, 6 bases. Germline values: CDR1 KGHSH, CDR2 LQKENI. Trimming cost V 5 bases and J 7 bases, with 18 bases left between them. This CDR3 is 15 amino acids long. CDR3 nucleotides: TGTGCCAGCTCAGACACGGTACAGGGCATCCAGCCCCAGCATTTT. This translates into CASSDTVQGIQPQHF.

On this clone: Other DNA sequences in the same sample also yield this CDR3. The J gene is TRBJ2-7, the V gene TRBV10-3; D remains unclear. The germline gives CDR1 ENHRY, CDR2 SYGVKD. CDR3 length: 11 amino acids. Deletions cut 6 bases from V and 0 bases from J, with 3 bases between. CDR3 protein: CAISDSYEQYF. The CDR3 DNA sequence: TGTGCCATCAGCGACTCCTACGAGCAGTACTTC.

This clone was observed a few times. The V gene is TRBV30, the J gene TRBJ1-5; D may be TRBD1 (5 bases). V shed 2 bases and J shed 12 bases, with 14 bases lying between them. The CDR3 is 12 amino acids. CDR1 and CDR2 (germline): GTSNPN, SVGIG (reference sequence). The CDR3 bases are TGTGCCTGGAGTCAGACCGAGGGGAGCCAGCATTTT. It encodes CAWSQTEGSQHF.

V and J are TRBV11-1 and TRBJ2-1, with unresolved D. This CDR3 is 14 amino acids long. V lost 5 bases, J lost 2 bases, and 10 bases lay in between. The V gene's germline CDR1 is SGHAT and CDR2 FQDESV (reference sequence). The CDR3 DNA is TGTGCCAGCAGCCAGAAGAGGACCTACAATGAGCAGTTCTTC. Amino acids: CASSQKRTYNEQFF.

The chain combines TRBV2 with TRBJ2-1; 8 bases are a match to TRBD2. Trimming cost V 3 bases and J 9 bases; bases outside gene matches: 13. CDR1 and CDR2 (germline): SNHLY, FYNNEI. This CDR3 is 16 amino acids long. As DNA, the CDR3 is TGTGCCAGCAGTGATGAGTTAGCGGGACGTGGTAGTGAGCAGTTCTTC. This codes for CASSDELAGRGSEQFF.

Concerning this clone itself: A much more abundant neighbour one base away suggests this may be a read error. The same CDR3 can be traced to other DNA sequences in this sample. The rearrangement links TRBV11-2 to TRBJ2-3, with 9 bases identical to TRBD2. Germline lookup yields CDR1 SGHAT and CDR2 FQNNGV. V was pared by 4 bases and J by 4 bases, with 6 bases of the junction left unmatched. The CDR3 totals 15 residues. CDR3 sequence reads: CASSSRAGGPDTQYF. DNA of the CDR3: TGTGCCAGCAGCTCCCGAGCGGGGGGACCAGATACGCAGTATTTT.

The chain employs TRBV2 and TRBJ2-4; D is uncertain. Germline CDR1 and CDR2: SNHLY and FYNNEI. V shed 1 base and J shed 10 bases, with 5 bases lying between them. The CDR3 runs to 11 residues. The CDR3 nucleotides are TGTGCCAGCAGTGAAGGGGCTATTCAGTACTTC. It codes for CASSEGAIQYF.

This clone was observed a single time. The V and J genes are TRBV2 and TRBJ2-1, with a weak D call TRBD2 (6 bases). With 2 bases removed from V and 0 bases from J, the gap between germline ends came to 11 bases. Germline CDR1 and CDR2: SNHLY and FYNNEI. This CDR3 spans 16 amino acids. Written as DNA, the CDR3 is TGTGCCAGCAGTGAATTAGGGCGGGGCTCCTACAATGAGCAGTTCTTC. Amino acid sequence: CASSELGRGSYNEQFF.

The rearrangement links TRBV30 to TRBJ2-1; 11 nucleotides align to TRBD2. The V and J ends lost 7 bases and 0 bases, in that order; junction bases with no gene match: 20. The CDR3 extends over 20 amino acids. From germline, CDR1 is GTSNPN and CDR2 SVGIG (reference sequence). The CDR3 DNA is TGTGCCTCCAGACAGGGGGGACTAGCGGACGTTTGGAGCTCCTACAATGAGCAGTTCTTC. Its protein product is CASRQGGLADVWSSYNEQFF.

The chain couples TRBV25-1 to TRBJ2-7; a weak D match, TRBD1 (6 bases). CDR1 and CDR2 from the germline V gene are MGHDK and SYGVNS. The CDR3 runs to 15 residues. Trimming left V 2 bases short and J 0 bases short, with 11 bases between. CDR3 nucleotides: TGTGCCAGCAGTGAAGGCACAGGGTACTCCTACGAGCAGTACTTC. Residues: CASSEGTGYSYEQYF.

To note about this clone: A much larger clone lies one base from this, so it may be a read error. Other DNA variants within this sample encode the same CDR3. The genes are TRBV5-1 and TRBJ2-3; D is unclear. Trimming took off 0 bases at V and 1 base at J, with 3 bases between the two ends. Germline V CDR1 and CDR2: SGHRS, YFSETQ. The CDR3 is made up of 13 amino acids. In nucleotides, the CDR3 is TGCGCCAGCAGCTTGGACGGCACAGATACGCAGTATTTT. Translated, it gives CASSLDGTDTQYF.

The chain links TRBV4-3 to TRBJ2-7; perhaps D is TRBD1 or TRBD2 (5 bases each). The length of the CDR3 is 16 residues. In germline, CDR1 is LGHNA, CDR2 YSLEER. Trimming took 4 bases from V and 5 from J, leaving 21 bases between them. The CDR3 loop reads CASSRRYGDASDEQYF. CDR3 bases: TGCGCCAGCAGCCGTCGATATGGGGACGCATCCGACGAGCAGTACTTC.